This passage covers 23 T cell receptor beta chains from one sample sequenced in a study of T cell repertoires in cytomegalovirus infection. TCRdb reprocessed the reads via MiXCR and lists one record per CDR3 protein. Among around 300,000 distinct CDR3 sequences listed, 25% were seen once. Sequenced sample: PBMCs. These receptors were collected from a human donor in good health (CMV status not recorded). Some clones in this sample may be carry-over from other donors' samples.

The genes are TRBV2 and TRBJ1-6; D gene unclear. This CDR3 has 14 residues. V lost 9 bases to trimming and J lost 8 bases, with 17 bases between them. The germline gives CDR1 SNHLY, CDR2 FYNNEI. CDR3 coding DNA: TGTGCCAGGAGCTCGACGGACTACGATTCACCCCTCCACTTT. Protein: CARSSTDYDSPLHF. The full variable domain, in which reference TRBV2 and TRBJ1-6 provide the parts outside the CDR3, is EPEVTQTPSHQVTQMGQEVILRCVPISNHLYFYWYRQILGQKVEFLVSFYNNEISEKSEIFDDQFSVERPDGSNFTLKIRSTKLEDSAMYFCARSSTDYDSPLHFGNGTRLTVT.

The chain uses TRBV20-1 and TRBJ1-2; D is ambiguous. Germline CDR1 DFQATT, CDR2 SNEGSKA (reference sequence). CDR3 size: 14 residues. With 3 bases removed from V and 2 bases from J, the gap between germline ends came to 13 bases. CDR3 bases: TGCAGTGCTAGTCAAGGCAGCATCAACTATGGCTACACCTTC. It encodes CSASQGSINYGYTF.

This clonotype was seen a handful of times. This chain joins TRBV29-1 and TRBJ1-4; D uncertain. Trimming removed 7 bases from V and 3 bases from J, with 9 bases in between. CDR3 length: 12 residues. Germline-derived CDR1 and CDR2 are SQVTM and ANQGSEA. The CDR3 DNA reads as TGCAGCGGGGGAGGCGCTAATGAAAAACTGTTTTTT. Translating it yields CSGGGANEKLFF.

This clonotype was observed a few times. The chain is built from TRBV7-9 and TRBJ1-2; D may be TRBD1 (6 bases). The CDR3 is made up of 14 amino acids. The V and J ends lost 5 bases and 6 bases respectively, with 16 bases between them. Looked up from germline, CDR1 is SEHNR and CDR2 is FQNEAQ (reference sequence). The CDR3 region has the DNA TGTGCCAGCAGCCCCCGGGGGGGGGCCGATGGCTACACCTTC. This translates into CASSPRGGADGYTF.

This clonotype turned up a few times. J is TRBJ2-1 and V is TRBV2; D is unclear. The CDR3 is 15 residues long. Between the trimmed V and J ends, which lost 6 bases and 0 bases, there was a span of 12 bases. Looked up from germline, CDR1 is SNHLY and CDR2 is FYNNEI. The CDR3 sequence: CASSKGSFSYNEQFF. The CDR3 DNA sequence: TGTGCCAGCAGCAAAGGAAGCTTCTCCTACAATGAGCAGTTCTTC.

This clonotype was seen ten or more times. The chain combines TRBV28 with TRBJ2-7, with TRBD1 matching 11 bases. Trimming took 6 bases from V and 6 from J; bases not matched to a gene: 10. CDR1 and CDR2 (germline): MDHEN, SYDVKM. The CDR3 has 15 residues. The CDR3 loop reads CASSRTGGAFSEQYF. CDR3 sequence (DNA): TGTGCCAGCAGCAGGACAGGGGGCGCGTTCTCCGAGCAGTACTTC.

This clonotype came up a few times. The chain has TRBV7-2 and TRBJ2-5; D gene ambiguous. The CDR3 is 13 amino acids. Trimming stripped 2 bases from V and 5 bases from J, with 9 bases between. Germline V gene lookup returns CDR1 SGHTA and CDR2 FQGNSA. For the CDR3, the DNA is TGTGCCAGCAGCTTACAGAGTTGGGAGACCCAGTACTTC. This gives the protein CASSLQSWETQYF.

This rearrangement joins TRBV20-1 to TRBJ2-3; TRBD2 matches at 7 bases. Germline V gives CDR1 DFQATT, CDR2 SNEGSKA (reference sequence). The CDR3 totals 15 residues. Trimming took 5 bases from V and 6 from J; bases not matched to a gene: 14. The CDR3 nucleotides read TGCAGTGCTCGGACTCTACGGGGGGTCGGGGATACGCAGTATTTT. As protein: CSARTLRGVGDTQYF.

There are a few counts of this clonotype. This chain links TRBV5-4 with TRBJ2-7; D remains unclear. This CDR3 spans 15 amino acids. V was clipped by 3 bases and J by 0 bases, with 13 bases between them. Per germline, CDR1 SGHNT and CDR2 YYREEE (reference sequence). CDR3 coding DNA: TGTGCCAGCAGCTCGGGTGGCACCAGCTCCTACGAGCAGTACTTC. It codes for CASSSGGTSSYEQYF.

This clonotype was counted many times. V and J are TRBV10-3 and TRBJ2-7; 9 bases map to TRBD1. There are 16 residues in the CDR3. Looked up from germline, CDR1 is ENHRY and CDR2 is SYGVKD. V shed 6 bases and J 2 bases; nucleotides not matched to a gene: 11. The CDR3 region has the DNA TGTGCCATCAGGGACCCTTCCGGGACAGGGACCTACGAGCAGTACTTC. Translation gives CAIRDPSGTGTYEQYF.

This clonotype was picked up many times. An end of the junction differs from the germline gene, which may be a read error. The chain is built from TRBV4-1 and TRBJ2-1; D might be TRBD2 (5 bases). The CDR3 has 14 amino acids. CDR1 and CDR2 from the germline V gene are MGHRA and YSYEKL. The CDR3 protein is CASSQDVRENEQFF. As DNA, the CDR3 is TGTGCCAGCAGCCAGGACGTGAGGGAGAATGAGCAGTTCTTC.

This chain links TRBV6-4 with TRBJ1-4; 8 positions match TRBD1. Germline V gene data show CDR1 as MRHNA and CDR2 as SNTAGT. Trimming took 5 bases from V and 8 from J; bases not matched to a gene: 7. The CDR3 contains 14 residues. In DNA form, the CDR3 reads TGTGCCAGCAGTCCTGACAGGGGCTACGAAAAACTGTTTTTT. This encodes CASSPDRGYEKLFF.

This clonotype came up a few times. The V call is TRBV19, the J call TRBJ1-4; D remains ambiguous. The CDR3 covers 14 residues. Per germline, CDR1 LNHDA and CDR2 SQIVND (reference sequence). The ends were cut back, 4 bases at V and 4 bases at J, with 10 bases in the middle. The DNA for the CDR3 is TGTGCCAGTAGTAACCGGCTCCGTAATGAAAAACTGTTTTTT. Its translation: CASSNRLRNEKLFF.

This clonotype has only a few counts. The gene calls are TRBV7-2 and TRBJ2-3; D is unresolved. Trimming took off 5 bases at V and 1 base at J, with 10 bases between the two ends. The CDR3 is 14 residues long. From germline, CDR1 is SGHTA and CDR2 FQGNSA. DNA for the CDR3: TGTGCCAGCAGCAATTCACGGGGCACAGATACGCAGTATTTT. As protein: CASSNSRGTDTQYF.

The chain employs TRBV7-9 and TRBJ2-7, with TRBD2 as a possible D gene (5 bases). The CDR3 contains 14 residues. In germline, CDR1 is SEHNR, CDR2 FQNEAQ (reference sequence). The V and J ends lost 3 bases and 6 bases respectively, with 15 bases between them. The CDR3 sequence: CASSLSGGTGEQYF. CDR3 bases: TGTGCCAGCAGCTTGAGCGGTGGCACTGGCGAGCAGTACTTC. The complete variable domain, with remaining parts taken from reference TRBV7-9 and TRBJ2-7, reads DTGVSQNPRHKITKRGQNVTFRCDPISEHNRLYWYRQTLGQGPEFLTYFQNEAQLEKSRLLSDRFSAERPKGSFSTLEIQRTEQGDSAMYLCASSLSGGTGEQYFGPGTRLTVT.

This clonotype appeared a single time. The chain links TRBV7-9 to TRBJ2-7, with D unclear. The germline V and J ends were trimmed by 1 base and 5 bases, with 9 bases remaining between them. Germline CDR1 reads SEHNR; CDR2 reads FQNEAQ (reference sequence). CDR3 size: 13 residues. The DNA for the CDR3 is TGTGCCAGCAGCTTAGTGACGGGTAACGAGCAGTACTTC. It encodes CASSLVTGNEQYF.

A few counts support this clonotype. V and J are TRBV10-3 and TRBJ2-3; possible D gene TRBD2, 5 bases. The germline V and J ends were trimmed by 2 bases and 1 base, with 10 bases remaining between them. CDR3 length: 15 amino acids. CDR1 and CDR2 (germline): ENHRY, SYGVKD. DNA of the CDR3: TGTGCCATCAGTGAGGGAGGTGTCGGCACAGATACGCAGTATTTT. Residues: CAISEGGVGTDTQYF.

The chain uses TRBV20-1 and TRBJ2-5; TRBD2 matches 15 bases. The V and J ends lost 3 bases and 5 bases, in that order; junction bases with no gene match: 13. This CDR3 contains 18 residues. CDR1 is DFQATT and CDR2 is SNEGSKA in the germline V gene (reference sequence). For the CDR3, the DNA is TGCAGTGCTAGTCGGACTAGCGGGGGGGGGGGTAGAACGGAGACCCAGTACTTC. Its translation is CSASRTSGGGGRTETQYF.

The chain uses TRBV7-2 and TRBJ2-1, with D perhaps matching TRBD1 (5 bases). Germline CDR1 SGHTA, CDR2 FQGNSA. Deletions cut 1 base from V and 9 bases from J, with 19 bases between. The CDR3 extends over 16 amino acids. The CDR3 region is CASSLGRTLKGSEQFF. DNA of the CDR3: TGTGCCAGCAGCTTAGGGCGGACACTCAAGGGAAGTGAGCAGTTCTTC.

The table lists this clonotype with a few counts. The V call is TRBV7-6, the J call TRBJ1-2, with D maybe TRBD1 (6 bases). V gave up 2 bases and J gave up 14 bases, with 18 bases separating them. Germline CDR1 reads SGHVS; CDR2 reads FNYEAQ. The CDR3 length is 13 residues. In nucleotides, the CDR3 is TGTGCCAGCAGCTTACGACATGGGGGCTGGGAGACCTTC. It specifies CASSLRHGGWETF.

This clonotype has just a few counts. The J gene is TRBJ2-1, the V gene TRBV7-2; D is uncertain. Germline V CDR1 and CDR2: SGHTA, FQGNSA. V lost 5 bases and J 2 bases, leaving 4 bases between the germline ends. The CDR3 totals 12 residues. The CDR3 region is CASSRTYNEQFF. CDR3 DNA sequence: TGTGCCAGCAGCAGGACCTACAATGAGCAGTTCTTC.

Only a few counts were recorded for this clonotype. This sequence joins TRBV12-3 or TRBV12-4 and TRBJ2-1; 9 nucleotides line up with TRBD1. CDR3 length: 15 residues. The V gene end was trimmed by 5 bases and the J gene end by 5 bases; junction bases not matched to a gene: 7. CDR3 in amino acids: CASSTGGSVNNEQFF. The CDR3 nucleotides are TGTGCCAGCAGTACAGGGGGCTCGGTCAACAATGAGCAGTTCTTC.

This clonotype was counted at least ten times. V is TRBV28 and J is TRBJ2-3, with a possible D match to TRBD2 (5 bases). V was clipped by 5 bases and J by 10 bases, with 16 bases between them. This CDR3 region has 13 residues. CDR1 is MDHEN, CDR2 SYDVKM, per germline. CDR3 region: CASSPHSSFSQYF. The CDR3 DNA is TGTGCCAGCAGTCCCCACTCTAGCTTTTCGCAGTATTTT.